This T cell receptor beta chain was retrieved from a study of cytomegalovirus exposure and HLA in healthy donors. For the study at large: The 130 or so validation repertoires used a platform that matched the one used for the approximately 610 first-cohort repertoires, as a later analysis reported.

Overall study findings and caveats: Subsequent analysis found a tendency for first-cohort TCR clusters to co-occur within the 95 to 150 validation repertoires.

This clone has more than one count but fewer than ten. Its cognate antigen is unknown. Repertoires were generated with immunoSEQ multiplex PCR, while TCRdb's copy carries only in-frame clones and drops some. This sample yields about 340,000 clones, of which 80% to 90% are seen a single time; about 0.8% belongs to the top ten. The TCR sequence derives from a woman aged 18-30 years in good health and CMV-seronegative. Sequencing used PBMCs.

The CDR3 nucleotides are TGTGCCAGCAGTTTAGCGACAGGGACGGGCGGCTACACCTTC. It codes for CASSLATGTGGYTF. This chain joins TRBV28 and TRBJ1-2; 7 nucleotides line up with TRBD1. From germline, CDR1 is MDHEN and CDR2 SYDVKM. This CDR3 contains 14 residues. Germline trimming cut 2 bases from V and 8 bases from J; bases unmatched to any gene: 8.